This T cell receptor beta chain was recovered during a study of T cells in Graves' hyperthyroidism and ophthalmopathy. CDR3 size: 14 residues. Germline loops: CDR1 DFQATT, CDR2 SNEGSKA (reference sequence). V dropped 6 bases and J dropped 5 bases, with 20 bases sitting between them. There were TCR beta CDR3 regions amplified from RNA transcripts. An initial round of RT-PCR targeting the TCR CDR3 relied on the HTBI primer set. TCRdb fed the multiplex PCR reads into MiXCR, producing one record per CDR3 protein. The sample has 450,000 to 600,000 distinct CDR3 sequences, about 15% seen once; the top ten hold roughly 13%.

The chain recombines TRBV20-1 with TRBJ2-7; D could derive from TRBD1 or TRBD2 (5 bases each). Sequenced input: blood. The sequence was collected from a woman aged 40 to 49 with Graves' hyperthyroidism. DNA for the CDR3: TGCAGTGCGAGCGGACTGACAGACTTGGACGAGCAGTACTTC. Translating it yields CSASGLTDLDEQYF.